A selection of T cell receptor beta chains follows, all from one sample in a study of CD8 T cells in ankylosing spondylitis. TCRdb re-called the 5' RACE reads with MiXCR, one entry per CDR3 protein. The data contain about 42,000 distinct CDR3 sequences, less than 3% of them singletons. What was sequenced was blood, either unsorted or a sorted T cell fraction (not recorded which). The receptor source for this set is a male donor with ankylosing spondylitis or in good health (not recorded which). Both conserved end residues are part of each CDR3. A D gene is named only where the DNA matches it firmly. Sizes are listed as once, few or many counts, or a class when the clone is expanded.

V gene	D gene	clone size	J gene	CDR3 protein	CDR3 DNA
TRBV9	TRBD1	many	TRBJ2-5	CASSVEQGTAGETQYF	TGTGCCAGCAGCGTAGAACAGGGGACCGCGGGAGAGACCCAGTACTTC
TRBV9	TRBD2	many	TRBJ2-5	CASSVMREGETQYF	TGTGCCAGCAGCGTAATGAGGGAGGGAGAGACCCAGTACTTC
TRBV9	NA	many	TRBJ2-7	CASSERPAGAEQYF	TGTGCCAGCAGCGAGCGGCCCGCGGGGGCCGAGCAGTACTTC
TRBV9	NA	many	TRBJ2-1	CASNPNSYNEQFF	TGTGCCAGCAACCCGAACTCCTACAATGAGCAGTTCTTC
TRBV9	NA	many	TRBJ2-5	CASSSVGRETQYF	TGTGCCAGCAGCTCCGTAGGGCGAGAGACCCAGTACTTC
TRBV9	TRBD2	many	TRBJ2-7	CASSVGLAGVHEQYF	TGTGCCAGCAGCGTAGGCCTAGCGGGCGTCCACGAGCAGTACTTC
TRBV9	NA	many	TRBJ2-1	CASSVGPAAYNEQFF	TGTGCCAGCAGCGTGGGACCAGCGGCCTACAATGAGCAGTTCTTC
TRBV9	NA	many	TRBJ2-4	CASSAGGGYKTTDIQYF	TGTGCCAGCAGCGCAGGTGGGGGCTATAAAACCACAGACATTCAGTACTTC
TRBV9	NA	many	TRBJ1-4	CASSPGSLNEKLFF	TGTGCCAGCAGCCCCGGGTCCCTTAATGAAAAACTGTTTTTT
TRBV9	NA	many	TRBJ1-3	CASSKYREPFGGNTIYF	TGTGCCAGCAGTAAATACAGGGAGCCATTCGGTGGAAACACCATATATTTT
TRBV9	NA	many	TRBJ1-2	CASSVVTSGGYTF	TGTGCCAGCAGCGTAGTAACATCGGGAGGCTACACCTTC
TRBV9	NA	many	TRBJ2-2	CASSPRGATGELFF	TGTGCCAGCAGCCCGCGAGGGGCGACCGGGGAGCTGTTTTTT
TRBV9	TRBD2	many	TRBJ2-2	CASKLAGEGTGELFF	TGTGCCAGCAAACTAGCGGGAGAGGGGACCGGGGAGCTGTTTTTT
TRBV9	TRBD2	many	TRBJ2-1	CASSVLAGGSSYNEQFF	TGTGCCAGCAGCGTCTTAGCGGGAGGGAGCTCCTACAATGAGCAGTTCTTC
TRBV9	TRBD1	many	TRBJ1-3	CASSLETGRSGNTIYF	TGTGCCAGCAGCTTGGAGACAGGGCGTTCTGGAAACACCATATATTTT
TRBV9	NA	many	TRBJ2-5	CASSVGGGETQYF	TGTGCCAGCAGCGTAGGAGGTGGAGAGACCCAGTACTTC
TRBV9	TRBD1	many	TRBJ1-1	CASSLGQRNTEAFF	TGTGCCAGCAGCCTGGGACAGAGGAACACTGAAGCTTTCTTT
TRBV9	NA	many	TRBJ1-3	CASSARTDGDTIYF	TGTGCCAGCAGCGCTAGGACAGACGGAGACACCATATATTTT
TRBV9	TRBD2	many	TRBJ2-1	CASSVELAAYNEQFF	TGTGCCAGCAGCGTAGAGCTAGCGGCATACAATGAGCAGTTCTTC
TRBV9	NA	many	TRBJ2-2	CASSVDTDETGELFF	TGTGCCAGCAGCGTAGACACGGATGAGACCGGGGAGCTGTTTTTT
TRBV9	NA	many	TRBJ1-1	CASSVATQNTEAFF	TGTGCCAGCAGCGTAGCTACCCAGAACACTGAAGCTTTCTTT
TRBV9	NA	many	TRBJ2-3	CASSVLGGLADTQYF	TGTGCCAGCAGCGTACTCGGGGGGCTGGCAGATACGCAGTATTTT
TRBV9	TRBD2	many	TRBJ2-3	CASSGLAGGPGLSDTQYF	TGTGCCAGCAGCGGACTAGCGGGAGGGCCCGGGCTCTCCGATACGCAGTATTTT
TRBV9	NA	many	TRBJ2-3	CASKEGEADTQYF	TGTGCCAGCAAAGAAGGGGAGGCAGATACGCAGTATTTT
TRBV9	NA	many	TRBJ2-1	CASSPLSSYNEQFF	TGTGCCAGCAGCCCCTTGAGCTCCTACAATGAGCAGTTCTTC
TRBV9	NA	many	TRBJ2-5	CASSVTVTGETQYF	TGTGCCAGCAGCGTAACAGTCACGGGAGAGACCCAGTACTTC
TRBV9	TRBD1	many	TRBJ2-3	CASSVEGALDTQYF	TGTGCCAGCAGCGTAGAGGGGGCGTTAGATACGCAGTATTTT
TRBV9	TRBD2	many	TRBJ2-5	CASSVGVAGLQETQYF	TGTGCCAGCAGCGTAGGAGTAGCGGGGCTACAAGAGACCCAGTACTTC
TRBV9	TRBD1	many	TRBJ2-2	CASSGGQGVATGELFF	TGTGCCAGCAGCGGGGGACAGGGTGTGGCCACCGGGGAGCTGTTTTTT
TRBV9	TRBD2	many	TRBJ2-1	CASSVTSGSHNEQFF	TGTGCCAGCAGCGTTACTAGCGGATCACACAATGAGCAGTTCTTC
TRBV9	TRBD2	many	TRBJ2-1	CASSVGTSGPYNEQFF	TGTGCCAGCAGCGTAGGGACTAGCGGGCCTTACAATGAGCAGTTCTTC
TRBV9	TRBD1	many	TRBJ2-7	CASSPMDRQPYEQYF	TGTGCCAGCAGCCCGATGGACAGGCAGCCCTACGAGCAGTACTTC
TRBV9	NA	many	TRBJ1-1	CASSAAALAQGEAFF	TGTGCCAGCAGCGCGGCAGCTTTAGCACAGGGAGAAGCTTTCTTT
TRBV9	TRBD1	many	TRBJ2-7	CASSVAPQGAAYEQYF	TGTGCCAGCAGCGTTGCCCCGCAGGGGGCTGCCTACGAGCAGTACTTC
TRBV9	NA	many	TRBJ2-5	CASSVGGLNQETQYF	TGTGCCAGCAGCGTAGGGGGTCTAAACCAAGAGACCCAGTACTTC
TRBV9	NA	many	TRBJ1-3	CASSVAVGNTIYF	TGTGCCAGCAGCGTAGCTGTCGGAAACACCATATATTTT
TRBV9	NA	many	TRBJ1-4	CASSVGVTFATNEKLFF	TGTGCCAGCAGCGTAGGCGTCACCTTTGCAACTAATGAAAAACTGTTTTTT
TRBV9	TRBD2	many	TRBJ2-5	CASSGGGIQETQYF	TGTGCCAGCAGCGGGGGGGGTATCCAAGAGACCCAGTACTTC
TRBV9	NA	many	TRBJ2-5	CASAKSVGETQYF	TGTGCCAGCGCAAAGTCGGTGGGAGAGACCCAGTACTTC
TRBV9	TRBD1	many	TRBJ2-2	CASSRTGTTGELFF	TGTGCCAGCAGCAGGACAGGGACCACCGGGGAGCTGTTTTTT
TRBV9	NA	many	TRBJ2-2	CASSAQGEAGELFF	TGTGCCAGCAGCGCCCAGGGGGAGGCCGGGGAGCTGTTTTTT
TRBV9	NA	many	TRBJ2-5	CASSGSLGGTQETQYF	TGTGCCAGCAGCGGAAGCCTTGGCGGGACTCAAGAGACCCAGTACTTC
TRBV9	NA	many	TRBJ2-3	CASSGRAADTQYF	TGTGCCAGCAGCGGGAGGGCCGCAGATACGCAGTATTTT